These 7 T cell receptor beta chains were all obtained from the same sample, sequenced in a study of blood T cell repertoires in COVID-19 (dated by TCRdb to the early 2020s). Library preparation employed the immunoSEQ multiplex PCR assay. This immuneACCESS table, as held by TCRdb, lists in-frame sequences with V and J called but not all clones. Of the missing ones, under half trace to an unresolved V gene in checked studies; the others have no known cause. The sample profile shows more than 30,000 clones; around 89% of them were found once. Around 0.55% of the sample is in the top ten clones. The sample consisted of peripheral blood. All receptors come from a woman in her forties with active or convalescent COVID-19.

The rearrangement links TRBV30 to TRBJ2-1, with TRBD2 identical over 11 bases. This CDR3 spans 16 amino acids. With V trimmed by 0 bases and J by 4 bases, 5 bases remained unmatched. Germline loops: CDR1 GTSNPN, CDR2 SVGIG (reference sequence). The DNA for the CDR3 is TGTGCCTGGAGTGTACTGGGACTAGCGGTGTACAATGAGCAGTTCTTC. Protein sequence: CAWSVLGLAVYNEQFF.

The CDR3 bases are TGCGCCAGCACTTACAGGGCTGAAGCTTTCTTT. Its translation is CASTYRAEAFF. J is TRBJ1-1 and V is TRBV10-1, with a possible D match to TRBD1 (6 bases). Trimming took off 7 bases at V and 6 bases at J, with 9 bases between the two ends. The length of the CDR3 is 11 residues. Per germline, CDR1 WNHNN and CDR2 SYGVQD (reference sequence).

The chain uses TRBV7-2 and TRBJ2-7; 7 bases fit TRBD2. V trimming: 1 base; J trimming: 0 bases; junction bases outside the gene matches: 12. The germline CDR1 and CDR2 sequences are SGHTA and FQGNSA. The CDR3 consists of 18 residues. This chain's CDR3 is CASSLEGWAGDLSYEQYF. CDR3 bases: TGTGCCAGCAGCTTAGAAGGATGGGCGGGGGATCTCTCCTACGAGCAGTACTTC.

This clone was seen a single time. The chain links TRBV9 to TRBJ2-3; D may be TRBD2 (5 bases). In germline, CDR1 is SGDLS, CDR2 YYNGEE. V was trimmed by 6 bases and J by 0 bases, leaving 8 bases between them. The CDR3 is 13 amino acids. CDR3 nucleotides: TGTGCCAGCAATGGAGGCAGCACAGATACGCAGTATTTT. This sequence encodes CASNGGSTDTQYF.

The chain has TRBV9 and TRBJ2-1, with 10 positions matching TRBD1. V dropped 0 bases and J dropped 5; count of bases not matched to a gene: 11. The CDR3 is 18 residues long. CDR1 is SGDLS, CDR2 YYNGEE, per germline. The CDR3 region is CASSVATLTGGLNNEQFF. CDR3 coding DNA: TGTGCCAGCAGCGTAGCTACTTTGACAGGGGGCTTGAACAATGAGCAGTTCTTC.

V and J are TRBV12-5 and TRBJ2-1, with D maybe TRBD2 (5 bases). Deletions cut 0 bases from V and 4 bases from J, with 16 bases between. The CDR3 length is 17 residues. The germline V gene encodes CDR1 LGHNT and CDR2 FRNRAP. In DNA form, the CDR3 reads TGTGCTAGTGGTTTGGTTCGGGGTTTCAAGACTTACAATGAGCAGTTCTTC. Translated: CASGLVRGFKTYNEQFF.

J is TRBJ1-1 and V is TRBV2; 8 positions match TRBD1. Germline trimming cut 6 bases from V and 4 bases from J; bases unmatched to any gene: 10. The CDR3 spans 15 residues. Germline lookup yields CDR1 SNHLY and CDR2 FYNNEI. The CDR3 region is CASRLNRGGGTEAFF. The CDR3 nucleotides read TGTGCCAGCAGACTAAACAGGGGGGGAGGCACTGAAGCTTTCTTT.